This T cell receptor beta chain is drawn from a study of T cells in Graves' hyperthyroidism and ophthalmopathy (dated by TCRdb to the late 2010s). At the level of the whole study: Peripheral blood was collected at initial diagnosis, before any treatment. A discovery cohort of around 98 patients, 43 with Graves' ophthalmopathy and 57 with stable Graves' hyperthyroidism, was used to find distinguishing TCR V-J signatures. Prospective prediction of ophthalmopathy was tested in an independent validation cohort of 18 to 20 hyperthyroidism patients and roughly 16 patients who later progressed to ophthalmopathy. The 100 discovery patients were randomly split 7:3 into training and test sets. Thyroid tissue and blood T-cell repertoires from six Graves' hyperthyroidism patients were also compared in the study. After sampling, hyperthyroidism patients received methimazole starting at 30 mg daily, and ophthalmopathy patients received high-dose intravenous methylprednisolone. The paper reports TCR Vbeta CDR3 sequencing of approximately 140 peripheral blood samples: 43 ophthalmopathy, 75 to 80 hyperthyroidism and around 17 progressor patients.

Hyperthyroidism patients were newly diagnosed, with disease duration under 2 months, and aged 18 to 65 years. Any patient with an uncontrolled infection, another autoimmune disease, pregnancy or lactation was excluded. Diagnoses relied on clinical symptoms, serum thyroxine and TRAb, thyroid ultrasound and orbital computed tomography. Blood from progressor patients was collected at the time of first diagnosis with hyperthyroidism, before any ophthalmopathy symptoms had appeared. Ficoll-Paque density gradient centrifugation was used to isolate PBMCs from around 9.1 ml of fresh peripheral blood. Patients classed as progressors first received a Graves' hyperthyroidism diagnosis and then went on to develop ophthalmopathy during follow-up. Total RNA was extracted with Trizol reagent, and quality was checked on an Agilent 2100 Bioanalyzer. The V end gives up 4 bases and the J end 6 bases, leaving 7 bases in the junction not matched to a gene. The germline V gene (reference sequence) sets CDR1 to MNHEY and CDR2 to SMNVEV. The CDR3 runs 14 amino acids, cysteine and phenylalanine included. The retained sequence is limited to the CDR3, 42 bases, with the frame set at the first base.

The paper as a whole reports these results and caveats: A 13 V-J signature model separated ophthalmopathy from stable hyperthyroidism, with about 88% sensitivity and just under 84% specificity in cross-validation and 80%/75% in testing. Most expanded thyroid clonotypes (frequency above 0.001) were also found in blood, which suggests that blood repertoires may mirror thyroid immune responses. In validation, progression to ophthalmopathy was predicted by the model with nearly 71% sensitivity and 72% to 85% specificity, a median of around 5.9 months before onset. No statistical method was used to fix the sample size in advance, and group allocation was not hidden from the investigators.

This clonotype was detected ten times or more. Its antigen is currently not known. Per-base qualities were not stored, and no clone one base away is much larger. Amplification of TCR beta CDR3 regions was carried out from RNA transcripts. For the first round of RT-PCR on the TCR CDR3, the HTBI primer set was used together with the Qiagen OneStep RT-PCR kit. Libraries were constructed in a second round of multiplex PCR, after which size selection and purification were carried out. Libraries were sequenced paired-end with 100 bp reads on an Illumina HiSeq2000. Regarding the original processing steps: SOAPnuke was used to process the raw data, throwing out any read that contained adapters or uncalled bases, had a mean Phred below 15, or lacked an exact constant-primer or identifier match. COPE v1.2.5 was used to merge the high-quality paired reads, and each unique nucleotide sequence was defined as a clonotype. Clonotypes were aligned to IMGT TRBV, TRBD and TRBJ reference segments using MiTCR v1.1. Only V-J combinations with frequency above 0.0001, covering 99.2% of repertoires, were analysed. The TCS score was defined as F50 (clonal expansion) divided by E x V (chaos), with BLOSUM62-based TCRdist calculated between CDR3 peptides within each V-J. Welch's t-statistics and random forest reduced around 550 V-J features to about 13, which were used in a naive Bayes classifier (R e1071). TCRdb trimmed the raw reads at Q25, called clones with MiXCR and kept productive beta chains. Each entry is one CDR3 protein sequence, shown with its most common DNA and genes. The V and J calls reflect TCRdb's pipeline rather than the authors' work. This sample is represented by 300,000 to 450,000 distinct CDR3 sequences; 15% to 17% of them were singletons. Together, the top ten hold about a quarter of the sample.

The clonotype was recovered from a woman under 30 with Graves' hyperthyroidism that later progressed to Graves' ophthalmopathy. The chain was built from TRBV27 and TRBJ2-5, and 8 bases in between align with TRBD1. The source material was blood. The CDR3 protein sequence reads: CASSSGQGLQTQYF. The sequenced DNA: TGTGCCAGCAGTTCCGGACAGGGTCTGCAGACCCAGTACTTC.